A single sample is the source of the 27 T cell receptor beta chains below, sequenced in a study of shared clonotypes between healthy human individuals. The table came from immunoSEQ multiplex PCR; TCRdb's copy has only in-frame clones and leaves some out. The data hold roughly 550,000 clones, with about 95% observed a single time. Naive CD8 populations comprised CD45RO-negative cells positively selected for CCR7, excluding terminally differentiated effector memory CD45RA+ cells. Material: naive CD8+ T cells sorted from blood. These receptors all come from a woman in her 30s in good health.

The chain joins TRBV7-8 to TRBJ2-1, with TRBD2 matching over 9 bases. Germline loops: CDR1 SGHVS, CDR2 FQNEAQ. The CDR3 sequence is 16 residues long. Trimming took 5 bases from V and 8 from J; bases not matched to a gene: 13. Written as DNA, the CDR3 is TGTGCCAGCAGCCCCCGGCTAGCGGGATCTGAGGATGAGCAGTTCTTC. Its translation is CASSPRLAGSEDEQFF.

J is TRBJ2-3 and V is TRBV18; no reliable D call. The CDR3 runs to 13 residues. V lost 2 bases to trimming and J lost 2 bases, with 5 bases between them. CDR1 is KGHSH and CDR2 is LQKENI in the germline V gene. Written as DNA, the CDR3 is TGTGCCAGCTCACCAAGGGCCACAGATACGCAGTATTTT. Its protein is CASSPRATDTQYF.

The V and J genes are TRBV19 and TRBJ2-3; D is perhaps TRBD2 (7 bases). In germline, CDR1 is LNHDA, CDR2 SQIVND (reference sequence). Deletions cut 5 bases from V and 3 bases from J, with 21 bases between. There are 17 residues in the CDR3. CDR3: CASSSPQGGESTDTQYF. In DNA, the CDR3 is TGTGCCAGTAGTTCCCCTCAAGGGGGGGAGTCGACAGATACGCAGTATTTT.

This clone was recorded once. Because the CDR3 is missing its conserved closing phenylalanine or tryptophan, this is likely a read error. The limits of the CDR3 on the DNA are not certain, so only TCRdb's listed CDR3 is given. The chain is built from TRBV16 and TRBJ1-5. Per the germline V gene, CDR1 is KGHSY and CDR2 is FQNENV. With termini counted, the CDR3 has 12 amino acids. CDR3 protein: CASSQSPNQLCV.

The J gene is TRBJ2-7, the V gene TRBV2; TRBD1 matches at 7 bases. This CDR3 has 14 amino acids. The germline gives CDR1 SNHLY, CDR2 FYNNEI. The trim removed 0 bases at V and 2 bases at J, leaving 1 base unmatched. The CDR3 region has the DNA TGTGCCAGCAGTGAAGCACAGGGGCCCTACGAGCAGTACTTC. Protein: CASSEAQGPYEQYF.

This sequence joins TRBV27 and TRBJ1-4; D gene ambiguous. V was shortened by 5 bases and J by 8 bases, with 15 bases between the two germline ends. This CDR3 comprises 14 residues. Germline loops: CDR1 MNHEY, CDR2 SMNVEV (reference sequence). The CDR3 coding sequence is TGTGCCAGCAGTCTAGAACCTGGATTCGAAAAACTGTTTTTT. This encodes CASSLEPGFEKLFF.

The chain uses TRBV19 and TRBJ2-1; D uncertain. CDR1 is LNHDA and CDR2 is SQIVND in the germline V gene (reference sequence). The CDR3 totals 12 residues. V shed 5 bases and J shed 5 bases, with 7 bases lying between them. In DNA form, the CDR3 reads TGTGCCAGTAGTTGGGGTAACAATGAGCAGTTCTTC. It is translated as CASSWGNNEQFF. Supplemented by reference TRBV19 and TRBJ2-1, the full variable domain reads DGGITQSPKYLFRKEGQNVTLSCEQNLNHDAMYWYRQDPGQGLRLIYYSQIVNDFQKGDIAEGYSVSREKKESFPLTVTSAQKNPTAFYLCASSWGNNEQFFGPGTRLTVL.

The CDR3 protein is CSVGGQGDTGELFF. The CDR3 DNA reads as TGCAGCGTCGGGGGACAGGGGGACACCGGGGAGCTGTTTTTT. The V gene is TRBV29-1, the J gene TRBJ2-2, with TRBD1 identical over 11 bases. The length of the CDR3 is 14 residues. Germline V gene data show CDR1 as SQVTM and CDR2 as ANQGSEA. V was clipped by 6 bases and J by 3 bases; unmatched bases: 3.

The chain uses TRBV11-2 and TRBJ2-1; 8 bases map to TRBD2. J was trimmed by 10 bases and V by 5 bases; bases with no gene match: 13. This CDR3 is built from 15 residues. Germline V lookup: CDR1 SGHAT, CDR2 FQNNGV. CDR3 protein: CASSHLAGSVGEQFF. The CDR3 nucleotides are TGTGCCAGCAGCCATCTAGCGGGCTCGGTCGGAGAGCAGTTCTTC.

A note on this clone: The identical CDR3 is also encoded by other nucleotide sequences in the sample. This chain connects TRBV11-2 to TRBJ2-7; D unclear. V shed 1 base and J shed 3 bases, with 4 bases lying between them. CDR1 is SGHAT, CDR2 FQNNGV, per germline. CDR3 length: 12 residues. The CDR3 loop reads CASSLGVYEQYF. CDR3 nucleotides: TGTGCCAGCAGCTTAGGTGTCTACGAGCAGTACTTC.

V and J are TRBV5-1 and TRBJ2-3; 14 bases map to TRBD2. Germline values: CDR1 SGHRS, CDR2 YFSETQ. This CDR3 has 18 residues. V was clipped by 4 bases and J by 5 bases; unmatched bases: 12. CDR3 sequence reads: CASSPPSGLAGAGDTQYF. CDR3 sequence (DNA): TGCGCCAGCAGCCCCCCGTCGGGACTAGCGGGAGCGGGAGATACGCAGTATTTT.

The chain combines TRBV9 with TRBJ1-4, with a weak D call TRBD1 (6 bases). Germline CDR1 SGDLS, CDR2 YYNGEE. The V end lost 0 bases, the J end lost 5 bases, and 11 bases lay between the germline ends. The CDR3 length is 15 residues. Here the CDR3 reads CASSVGGGRNEKLFF. CDR3 DNA: TGTGCCAGCAGCGTAGGCGGGGGGCGCAATGAAAAACTGTTTTTT.

This clone occurred a few times. The genes are TRBV29-1 and TRBJ1-2, with a tentative D call TRBD1 (6 bases). CDR3 length: 13 amino acids. Germline V gene data show CDR1 as SQVTM and CDR2 as ANQGSEA. The V and J ends lost 6 bases and 1 base respectively, with 12 bases between them. The CDR3 loop reads CSVSDSLNYGYTF. Here the CDR3 DNA reads TGCAGCGTGTCGGACAGCCTTAACTATGGCTACACCTTC.

The chain recombines TRBV28 with TRBJ1-2, with a tentative D call TRBD1 (5 bases). This CDR3 has 16 residues. In germline, CDR1 is MDHEN, CDR2 SYDVKM. Trimming shortened V by 2 bases and J by 4 bases, and 17 bases separated the two germline ends. Written as DNA, the CDR3 is TGTGCCAGCAGTTTAACCACGACAGACCAACCCTATGGCTACACCTTC. Its protein is CASSLTTTDQPYGYTF.

Concerning this clone itself: Other DNA sequences of this sample code for an identical CDR3. V usage is TRBV27 and J usage is TRBJ2-5; 9 bases are shared with TRBD1. The germline CDR1 and CDR2 sequences are MNHEY and SMNVEV (reference sequence). The trim removed 2 bases at V and 5 bases at J, leaving 6 bases unmatched. The length of the CDR3 is 15 residues. The CDR3 is CASSLGTGGRETQYF. The CDR3, as DNA: TGTGCCAGCAGTTTAGGTACAGGGGGCCGGGAGACCCAGTACTTC.

This sequence joins TRBV15 and TRBJ2-7; D tentatively reads TRBD1 or TRBD2 (5 bases each). Trimming cost V 0 bases and J 3 bases, with 9 bases left between them. The germline gives CDR1 LNHNV, CDR2 YYDKDF (reference sequence). There are 14 residues in the CDR3. DNA of the CDR3: TGTGCCACCAGCAGAGATCGGGACCTCTACGAGCAGTACTTC. Its protein is CATSRDRDLYEQYF.

This sequence joins TRBV15 and TRBJ2-1; 8 bases fit TRBD1. Germline trimming cut 1 base from V and 7 bases from J; bases unmatched to any gene: 6. The germline V gene encodes CDR1 LNHNV and CDR2 YYDKDF (reference sequence). There are 15 residues in the CDR3. The CDR3 sequence: CATSRVRTGYNEQFF. The CDR3 bases are TGTGCCACCAGCAGAGTACGGACAGGGTATAATGAGCAGTTCTTC.

Notes on this clone: Other nucleotide sequences from this sample produce the same CDR3. The V gene is TRBV9, the J gene TRBJ2-7, with 9 bases matching TRBD2. V dropped 0 bases and J dropped 2; count of bases not matched to a gene: 3. In germline, CDR1 is SGDLS, CDR2 YYNGEE. This CDR3 contains 15 residues. The CDR3 DNA reads as TGTGCCAGCAGCGTAGGGGCTAGCGGGACCTACGAGCAGTACTTC. Translating it yields CASSVGASGTYEQYF.

CDR3 bases: TGTGCCAGCAGCTTTTATCGGGGGACACAAGAGACCCAGTACTTC. Translated: CASSFYRGTQETQYF. This sequence joins TRBV7-2 and TRBJ2-5; D assignment may be TRBD1 or TRBD2 (6 bases each). V lost 3 bases and J lost 2, with 13 bases in between. Germline assignment: CDR1 SGHTA and CDR2 FQGNSA. CDR3 size: 15 residues.

The rearrangement joins TRBV7-6 to TRBJ1-1, with D hard to call. V lost 1 base, J lost 1 base, and 7 bases lay in between. Germline CDR1 reads SGHVS; CDR2 reads FNYEAQ. This CDR3 is 14 amino acids long. The CDR3 here is CASSLGAGNTEAFF. Here the CDR3 DNA reads TGTGCCAGCAGCTTAGGGGCGGGGAACACTGAAGCTTTCTTT.

The J gene is TRBJ2-1, the V gene TRBV9; D unresolved. The CDR3 is made up of 15 amino acids. From germline, CDR1 is SGDLS and CDR2 YYNGEE. V was shortened by 0 bases and J by 3 bases, with 10 bases between the two germline ends. This CDR3 is CASSVDGVNYNEQFF. The CDR3 bases are TGTGCCAGCAGCGTAGATGGGGTTAACTACAATGAGCAGTTCTTC.

The gene calls are TRBV6-6 and TRBJ2-7; 8 bases line up with TRBD2. The CDR3 extends over 15 amino acids. The germline V gene has CDR1 MNHNY and CDR2 SVGAGI (reference sequence). V was clipped by 0 bases and J by 0 bases; unmatched bases: 1. The CDR3 spells CASSYSAGGSYEQYF. CDR3 in DNA: TGTGCCAGCAGTTACTCTGCGGGAGGCTCCTACGAGCAGTACTTC.

This sequence joins TRBV7-9 and TRBJ1-1; a weak D match, TRBD1 (6 bases). The CDR3 loop spans 15 amino acids. Germline lookup yields CDR1 SEHNR and CDR2 FQNEAQ (reference sequence). The V end was cut by 5 bases, the J end by 6 bases, with 19 bases between. CDR3 amino acids: CASSQQGGGGAEAFF. In DNA form, the CDR3 reads TGTGCCAGCAGCCAACAGGGAGGGGGAGGCGCTGAAGCTTTCTTT.

The V gene is TRBV4-1, the J gene TRBJ2-2; perhaps TRBD1 as D (6 bases). This CDR3 spans 18 amino acids. Trimming shortened V by 7 bases and J by 0 bases, and 21 bases separated the two germline ends. Germline-derived CDR1 and CDR2 are MGHRA and YSYEKL. The CDR3 reads CASTPMTDSISNTGELFF. In nucleotides, the CDR3 is TGCGCCAGCACCCCTATGACGGACAGCATTTCGAACACCGGGGAGCTGTTTTTT.

V and J are TRBV4-1 and TRBJ2-2, with 9 bases fitting TRBD2. This CDR3 is built from 20 residues. V was pared by 2 bases and J by 7 bases, with 20 bases of the junction left unmatched. Per the germline V gene, CDR1 is MGHRA and CDR2 is YSYEKL. This chain's CDR3 is CASSQRFVRAGGSKDGELFF. In DNA, the CDR3 is TGCGCCAGCAGCCAAAGATTTGTTCGGGCGGGAGGGAGTAAAGACGGGGAGCTGTTTTTT.

V and J are TRBV7-6 and TRBJ2-5; 11 bases fit TRBD2. Germline assignment: CDR1 SGHVS and CDR2 FNYEAQ. The CDR3 contains 17 residues. V lost 2 bases to trimming and J lost 5 bases; unmatched junction nucleotides: 10. The CDR3 DNA follows: TGTGCCAGCAGCTTATATATAGCGGGAGGGGATTGGGAGACCCAGTACTTC. This encodes CASSLYIAGGDWETQYF.

Written as DNA, the CDR3 is TGTGCCAGCAGTTTATATGGGGGCGAATCCGAGCAGTACTTC. Residues: CASSLYGGESEQYF. The gene calls are TRBV28 and TRBJ2-7, with D possibly matching TRBD1 (6 bases). The CDR3 is 14 residues long. Trimming removed 1 base at V and 6 bases at J, with 13 bases between. Germline V gene sequence: CDR1 MDHEN, CDR2 SYDVKM.